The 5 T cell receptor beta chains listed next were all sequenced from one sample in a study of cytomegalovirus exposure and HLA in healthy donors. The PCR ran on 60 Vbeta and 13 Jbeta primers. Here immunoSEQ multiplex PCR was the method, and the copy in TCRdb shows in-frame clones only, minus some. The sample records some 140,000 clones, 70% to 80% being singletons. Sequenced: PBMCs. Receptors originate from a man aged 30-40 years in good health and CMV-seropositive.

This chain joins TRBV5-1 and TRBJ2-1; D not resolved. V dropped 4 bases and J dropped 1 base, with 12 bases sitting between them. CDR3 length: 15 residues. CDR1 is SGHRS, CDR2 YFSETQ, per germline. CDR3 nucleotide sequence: TGCGCCAGCAGCATACGGGTCCTTTCCTACAATGAGCAGTTCTTC. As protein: CASSIRVLSYNEQFF.

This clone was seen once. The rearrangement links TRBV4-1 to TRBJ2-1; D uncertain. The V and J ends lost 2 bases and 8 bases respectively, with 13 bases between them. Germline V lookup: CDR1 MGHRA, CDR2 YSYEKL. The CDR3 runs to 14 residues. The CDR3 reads CASSQNEDFHEQFF. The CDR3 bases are TGCGCCAGCAGCCAAAATGAGGATTTCCATGAGCAGTTCTTC.

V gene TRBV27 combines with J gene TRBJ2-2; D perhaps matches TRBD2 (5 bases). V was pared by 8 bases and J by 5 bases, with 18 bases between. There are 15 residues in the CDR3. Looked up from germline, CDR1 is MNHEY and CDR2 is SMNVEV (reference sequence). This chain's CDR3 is CASHLGEFGTGELFF. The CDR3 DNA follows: TGTGCCAGCCACCTCGGGGAATTTGGGACCGGGGAGCTGTTTTTT.

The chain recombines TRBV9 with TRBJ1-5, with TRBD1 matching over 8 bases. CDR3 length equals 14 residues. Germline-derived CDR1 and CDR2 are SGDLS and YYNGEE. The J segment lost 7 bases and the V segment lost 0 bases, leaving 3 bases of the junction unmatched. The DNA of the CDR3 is TGTGCCAGCAGCGTAGGGACAGGGAGGCAGCCCCAGCATTTT. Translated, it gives CASSVGTGRQPQHF.

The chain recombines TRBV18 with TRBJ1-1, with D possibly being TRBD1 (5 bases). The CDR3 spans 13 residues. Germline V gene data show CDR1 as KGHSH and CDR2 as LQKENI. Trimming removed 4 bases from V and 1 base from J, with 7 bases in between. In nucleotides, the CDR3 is TGTGCCAGCTCACTGGACAAGAACACTGAAGCTTTCTTT. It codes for CASSLDKNTEAFF.